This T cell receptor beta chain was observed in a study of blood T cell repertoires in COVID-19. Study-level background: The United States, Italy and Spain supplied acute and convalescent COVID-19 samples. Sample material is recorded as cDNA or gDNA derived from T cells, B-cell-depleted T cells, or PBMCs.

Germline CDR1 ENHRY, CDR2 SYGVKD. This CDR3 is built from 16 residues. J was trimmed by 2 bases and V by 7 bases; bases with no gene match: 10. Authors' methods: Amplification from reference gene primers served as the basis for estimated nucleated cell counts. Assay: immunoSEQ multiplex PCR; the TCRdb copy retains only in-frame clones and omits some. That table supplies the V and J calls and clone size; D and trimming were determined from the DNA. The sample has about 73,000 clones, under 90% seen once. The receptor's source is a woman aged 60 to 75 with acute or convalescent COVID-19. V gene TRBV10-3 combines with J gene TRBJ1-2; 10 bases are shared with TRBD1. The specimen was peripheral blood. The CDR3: CAIKRTGTGANYGYTF. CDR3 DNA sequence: TGTGCCATCAAGAGGACCGGGACAGGGGCGAACTATGGCTACACCTTC.